This record looks at one TCR beta chain sequence and its context. Other nucleotide sequences from this sample produce the same CDR3. This sample is drawn from a study of cytomegalovirus exposure and HLA in healthy donors. Germline CDR1 is SGHRS and CDR2 is YFSETQ. The CDR3 totals 12 residues. The V and J ends lost 2 bases and 6 bases respectively, with 8 bases between them. Researchers ran the PCR with 60 Vbeta and 13 Jbeta primers. Profiling relied on immunoSEQ multiplex PCR, and the TCRdb table lists in-frame clones only, not all of them. The table shows approximately 250,000 clones, with 85% occurring only once.

V is TRBV5-1 and J is TRBJ1-2; D might be TRBD1 (5 bases). Source material: PBMCs. The receptor comes from a girl aged 2-10 years in good health and CMV-seronegative. The CDR3 reads CASSFQGDGYTF. The CDR3, as DNA: TGCGCCAGCAGCTTCCAGGGTGATGGCTACACCTTC.